These 18 T cell receptor beta chains were all obtained from the same sample, sequenced in a study of breast tumors, draining lymph nodes, adjacent tissues. Samples came from axillary lymph nodes draining the breast cancer. Via MiXCR, TCRdb re-called the multiplex PCR reads, giving one row per CDR3 protein. The table has under 300,000 distinct CDR3 sequences, around 35% seen once. The sequenced material came from axillary lymph node tissue. The receptor source for this set is a female donor with breast cancer. Some clones in this sample may be carry-over from other donors' samples.

This clonotype was seen at least ten times. This chain connects TRBV19 to TRBJ2-7; D is perhaps TRBD2 (5 bases). CDR1 is LNHDA, CDR2 SQIVND, per germline (reference sequence). The V end lost 4 bases, the J end lost 5 bases, and 15 bases lay between the germline ends. This CDR3 spans 14 amino acids. CDR3 DNA: TGTGCCAGTAGTAGGGCTTCGGGGTCCCACGAGCAGTACTTC. This sequence encodes CASSRASGSHEQYF.

For this clonotype: This could be a read error, since a much larger clone is one nucleotide away. V and J are TRBV6-5 and TRBJ1-5; D possibly corresponds to TRBD1 (6 bases). Germline V lookup: CDR1 MNHEY, CDR2 SVGAGI. V lost 5 bases to trimming and J lost 5 bases, with 13 bases between them. This CDR3 has 14 residues. In DNA form, the CDR3 reads TGTGCCAGCAGTCCGGACAGTCCTCATCAGCCCCAGCATTTT. Its translation is CASSPDSPHQPQHF.

This clonotype was recorded a few times. The genes are TRBV6-2 or TRBV6-3 and TRBJ1-5; D is unclear. The CDR3 runs 16 residues. The germline V and J ends were trimmed by 5 bases and 3 bases, with 17 bases remaining between them. Germline lookup yields CDR1 MNHEY and CDR2 SVGEGT. CDR3 in DNA: TGTGCCAGCAGTCGCCTCGGGAAGGGCTCCAATCAGCCCCAGCATTTT. This gives the protein CASSRLGKGSNQPQHF.

There are many counts of this clonotype. At one of its ends the junction is not consistent with the germline gene, which may arise from a read error. The CDR3 loop is CVSSARLAGDQETQYF. In nucleotides, the CDR3 is TGTGTCAGCAGCGCTCGACTAGCGGGAGACCAAGAGACCCAGTACTTC. The chain recombines TRBV2 with TRBJ2-5; TRBD2 matches 12 bases. CDR1 is SNHLY, CDR2 FYNNEI, per germline. This CDR3 has 16 amino acids.

The chain has TRBV7-2 and TRBJ2-5, with a possible D match to TRBD1 (6 bases). The V end was cut by 5 bases, the J end by 5 bases, with 18 bases between. CDR1 SGHTA and CDR2 FQGNSA come from the germline V gene. The CDR3 runs 15 residues. The CDR3 coding sequence is TGTGCCAGCAGCCAGGTGGGGGCAGGGGTGGAGACCCAGTACTTC. Translation gives CASSQVGAGVETQYF.

This clonotype was seen many times. CDR3 sequence (DNA): TGCGCCAGCAGCCGCGCCTCAGGGGCCCGCAATCAGCCCCAGCATTTT. Its protein product is CASSRASGARNQPQHF. The chain recombines TRBV4-1 with TRBJ1-5, with D possibly being TRBD1 (6 bases). Germline CDR1 is MGHRA and CDR2 is YSYEKL. The CDR3 spans 16 residues. Deletions cut 4 bases from V and 2 bases from J, with 15 bases between.

In this sample, this clonotype turned up a few times. A much more abundant neighbour one base away suggests this may be a read error. This rearrangement joins TRBV20-1 to TRBJ2-5, with 8 bases identical to TRBD2. The CDR3 consists of 15 residues. In germline, CDR1 is DFQATT, CDR2 SNEGSKA (reference sequence). J gave up 5 bases and V 1 base, and 9 bases lay outside the gene matches. For the CDR3, the DNA is TGCAGTGCTAGAGCTCTTAGCGGGAATCCGGAGACCCAGTACTTC. Protein: CSARALSGNPETQYF.

The V gene is TRBV5-1, the J gene TRBJ2-5, with TRBD2 matching 9 bases. Unmatched junction bases numbered 8, after V lost 3 bases and J lost 5 bases. CDR1 is SGHRS and CDR2 is YFSETQ in the germline V gene. The CDR3 extends over 15 amino acids. The CDR3 loop is CASSYGGGARETQYF. CDR3 in DNA: TGCGCCAGCAGCTATGGCGGGGGGGCCAGGGAGACCCAGTACTTC.

This chain joins TRBV27 and TRBJ2-7; 11 positions match TRBD2. Germline CDR1 reads MNHEY; CDR2 reads SMNVEV (reference sequence). V was pared by 2 bases and J by 3 bases, with 3 bases of the junction left unmatched. This CDR3 has 15 residues. CDR3 in amino acids: CASSLVAGGDYEQYF. In DNA, the CDR3 is TGTGCCAGCAGTTTAGTAGCGGGAGGGGACTACGAGCAGTACTTC.

This clonotype was picked up a small number of times. The V and J genes are TRBV27 and TRBJ1-2; D possibly corresponds to TRBD1 (5 bases). With 2 bases removed from V and 0 bases from J, the gap between germline ends came to 13 bases. CDR3 size: 16 residues. CDR1 is MNHEY and CDR2 is SMNVEV in the germline V gene (reference sequence). The CDR3 region is CASSLVYRTANYGYTF. The CDR3 DNA reads as TGTGCCAGCAGTTTAGTGTACAGGACTGCTAACTATGGCTACACCTTC.

Concerning this clonotype: The junction departs from germline at one end; a sequencing error may be responsible. The chain uses TRBV6-2 or TRBV6-3 and TRBJ1-5; D is uncertain. Germline-derived CDR1 and CDR2 are MNHEY and SVGEGT. The CDR3 length is 15 residues. Here the CDR3 reads CASSHSSEGNQPQHF. DNA of the CDR3: TGTGCCAGCAGTCACTCGAGCGAAGGGAATCAGCCCCAGCATTTT.

In its sample, this clonotype was seen a few times. The gene calls are TRBV6-1 and TRBJ1-5, with 8 bases aligning to TRBD1. The CDR3 consists of 16 residues. Trimming removed 0 bases from V and 2 bases from J; junction bases left unmatched: 3. Germline V gene data show CDR1 as MNHNS and CDR2 as SASEGT. The CDR3 sequence: CASSEAAGGGNQPQHF. The CDR3 DNA is TGTGCCAGCAGTGAAGCGGCAGGGGGCGGCAATCAGCCCCAGCATTTT.

This clonotype was found a few times. Just one base apart from a much larger clone, this may be a read error. The chain uses TRBV5-6 and TRBJ1-2; D is uncertain. Germline loops: CDR1 SGHDT, CDR2 YYEEEE. CDR3 length: 15 amino acids. With 1 base removed from V and 2 bases from J, the gap between germline ends came to 12 bases. DNA of the CDR3: TGTGCCAGCAGCTTGCTTAACACGGCGAACTATGGCTACACCTTC. Translation: CASSLLNTANYGYTF.

This clonotype was seen more than once but under ten times. The gene calls are TRBV5-6 and TRBJ2-1, with D possibly being TRBD1 (6 bases). This CDR3 is built from 16 residues. Germline values: CDR1 SGHDT, CDR2 YYEEEE. V shed 3 bases and J shed 0 bases, with 13 bases lying between them. The CDR3 nucleotides read TGTGCCAGCAGCTCCTTAGGGGGAAGCTCCTACAATGAGCAGTTCTTC. Translation gives CASSSLGGSSYNEQFF.

This clonotype was seen more than once but under ten times. This may be a read error, as it is one base from a much larger clone. CDR3 amino acids: CASSLDGFEHYF. CDR3 nucleotides: TGCGCCAGCAGCCTAGATGGGTTCGAGCACTACTTC. The rearrangement joins TRBV5-1 to TRBJ2-7, with unresolved D. Germline V gives CDR1 SGHRS, CDR2 YFSETQ. This CDR3 region has 12 residues.

This clonotype showed up just a few times. The rearrangement uses TRBV7-9 and TRBJ1-2; TRBD1 matches 9 bases. The CDR3 contains 15 residues. Germline CDR1 reads SEHNR; CDR2 reads FQNEAQ (reference sequence). Unmatched junction bases numbered 0, after V lost 0 bases and J lost 1 base. CDR3 bases: TGTGCCAGCAGCTTAGCGACAGGGGGTAACTATGGCTACACCTTC. Residues: CASSLATGGNYGYTF.

This clonotype has a count of ten or more. The J gene is TRBJ1-4, the V gene TRBV11-1; 8 nucleotides agree with TRBD1. The CDR3 has 14 residues. The V gene's germline CDR1 is SGHAT and CDR2 FQDESV (reference sequence). V was clipped by 5 bases and J by 8 bases; unmatched bases: 7. CDR3 sequence reads: CASSRGQASEKLFF. DNA of the CDR3: TGTGCCAGCAGCCGGGGACAGGCTTCCGAAAAACTGTTTTTT.

This clonotype was observed a handful of times. V usage is TRBV5-4 and J usage is TRBJ2-2, with D perhaps being TRBD1 or TRBD2 (5 bases each). This CDR3 contains 16 residues. V lost 5 bases, J lost 0 bases, and 14 bases lay in between. Germline assignment: CDR1 SGHNT and CDR2 YYREEE (reference sequence). The CDR3 loop reads CASRESRDANTGELFF. The CDR3 coding sequence is TGTGCCAGCAGGGAGAGCAGGGACGCGAACACCGGGGAGCTGTTTTTT.